The clone carrying this T cell receptor beta chain has ten or more counts. Antigen unknown. The data were obtained in a study of T cells in Graves' hyperthyroidism and ophthalmopathy. Amplification yielded TCR beta CDR3 regions, with RNA transcripts as the source. HTBI primers were employed in a first-round RT-PCR of the TCR CDR3. TCRdb re-analysed the multiplex PCR reads in MiXCR, keeping a single row per CDR3 protein. The sample holds a few hundred thousand distinct CDR3 sequences, about a sixth seen once. The study based diagnoses on clinical symptoms, serum thyroxine and TRAb, thyroid ultrasound and orbital computed tomography. PBMCs came from about 10 ml fresh peripheral blood. The J segment lost 3 bases and the V segment lost 3 bases, leaving 7 bases of the junction unmatched. CDR3 length: 16 amino acids. Study-level results: A model of 13 V-J pairs discriminated ophthalmopathy from stable hyperthyroidism. The model forecast ophthalmopathy, anticipating it by a median approximately 7 months before onset.

The genes are TRBV12-3 or TRBV12-4 and TRBJ2-2, with TRBD2 matching 7 bases. The specimen was blood. This TCR was recovered from a woman between 40 and 50 years old with Graves' ophthalmopathy. CDR3 nucleotide sequence: TGTGCCAGCAGTTTCGCCAGCGGGATTTACACCGGGGAGCTGTTTTTT. It is translated as CASSFASGIYTGELFF.